The 22 T cell receptor beta chains reported below all come from one sample, sequenced in a study of regulatory T cells in long-lasting Graves disease. Building the TCR beta libraries relied on iRepertoire HTBI primers, and CDR3 regions underwent Arm-PCR. TCRdb reprocessed the multiplex PCR reads via MiXCR and lists one record per CDR3 protein. The sample lists 300,000 to 350,000 distinct CDR3 sequences, 15% to 20% occurring once. Specified time point: persistent/refractory GD, antithyroid drugs over 5 years with positive TRAb. The TCR library used RNA extracted from PBMCs. The sample consisted of peripheral blood mononuclear cells (PBMCs), taken when the disease was refractory, from a patient treated with antithyroid drugs. These receptors were taken from a female donor with Graves disease.

V gene TRBV6-1 combines with J gene TRBJ2-3; D unclear. Germline V gene data show CDR1 as MNHNS and CDR2 as SASEGT. CDR3 length equals 13 residues. The V end was cut by 6 bases, the J end by 4 bases, with 11 bases between. CDR3: CASSMNTPDTQYF. As DNA, the CDR3 is TGTGCCAGCAGCATGAACACCCCAGATACGCAGTATTTT.

This clonotype was observed a handful of times. The chain employs TRBV15 and TRBJ2-7, with D unclear. The germline V and J ends were trimmed by 1 base and 7 bases, with 5 bases remaining between them. CDR1 and CDR2 (germline): LNHNV, YYDKDF (reference sequence). CDR3 size: 11 residues. The CDR3 loop is CATSRVGEQYF. CDR3 nucleotides: TGTGCCACCAGCAGAGTGGGGGAGCAGTACTTC.

Within the sample, this clonotype is medium-sized. The chain couples TRBV2 to TRBJ2-2; D call uncertain. The CDR3 runs to 12 residues. The germline CDR1 and CDR2 sequences are SNHLY and FYNNEI. Trimming shortened V by 5 bases and J by 4 bases, and 5 bases separated the two germline ends. Here the CDR3 reads CASSPLTGELFF. The CDR3, as DNA: TGTGCCAGCAGTCCTCTCACCGGGGAGCTGTTTTTT.

This clonotype was counted a few times. The CDR3 reads CASSSTDVNQPQHF. Written as DNA, the CDR3 is TGTGCCAGCAGCTCCACGGATGTCAATCAGCCCCAGCATTTT. V is TRBV7-9 and J is TRBJ1-5; no clear D gene. CDR1 SEHNR and CDR2 FQNEAQ come from the germline V gene (reference sequence). The length of the CDR3 is 14 residues. Trimming took off 4 bases at V and 3 bases at J, with 10 bases between the two ends.

This clonotype occurred a few times. The CDR3 reads CAISESLTEIYEQYF. In nucleotides, the CDR3 is TGTGCCATCAGTGAGTCCCTGACAGAAATCTACGAGCAGTACTTC. The V call is TRBV10-3, the J call TRBJ2-7; TRBD1 is a possible D gene (5 bases). CDR1 is ENHRY and CDR2 is SYGVKD in the germline V gene. The CDR3 is 15 residues long. Trimming removed 0 bases at V and 3 bases at J, with 12 bases between.

This clonotype was detected many times. The chain links TRBV2 to TRBJ2-5, with D perhaps matching TRBD2 (7 bases). The CDR3 spans 16 residues. Trimming took off 7 bases at V and 2 bases at J, with 20 bases between the two ends. Germline V lookup: CDR1 SNHLY, CDR2 FYNNEI. In nucleotides, the CDR3 is TGTGCCAGCATAAGTAGATTCGGGGGGCGACAAGAGACCCAGTACTTC. Encoded protein: CASISRFGGRQETQYF.

V and J are TRBV2 and TRBJ2-7; 7 bases line up with TRBD1. The CDR3 contains 14 residues. Germline assignment: CDR1 SNHLY and CDR2 FYNNEI. The V gene end was trimmed by 6 bases and the J gene end by 5 bases; junction bases not matched to a gene: 10. The DNA of the CDR3 is TGTGCCAGCAGCGCACAGGGGACGATTGACGAGCAGTACTTC. Translation: CASSAQGTIDEQYF.

There are many counts of this clonotype. V gene TRBV28 combines with J gene TRBJ2-5; 12 nucleotides line up with TRBD2. Germline lookup yields CDR1 MDHEN and CDR2 SYDVKM. This CDR3 is 15 amino acids long. V dropped 5 bases and J dropped 10; count of bases not matched to a gene: 11. Here the CDR3 DNA reads TGTGCCAGCAGTCTTCGACTAGCGGGAGCCCGCGACCAGTACTTC. It encodes CASSLRLAGARDQYF.

The table lists this clonotype with many counts. CDR3 sequence (DNA): TGTGCCAGCAGTGCTACGGGGTACACCGGGGAGCTGTTTTTT. This sequence encodes CASSATGYTGELFF. The chain has TRBV6-1 and TRBJ2-2; TRBD2 might be the D (5 bases). The CDR3 extends over 14 amino acids. Germline V gene sequence: CDR1 MNHNS, CDR2 SASEGT. Trimming removed 4 bases from V and 3 bases from J, with 9 bases in between.

The table lists this clonotype with many counts. This chain connects TRBV2 to TRBJ2-6; possibly TRBD2 for D (7 bases). This CDR3 region has 19 residues. Trimming left V 4 bases short and J 2 bases short, with 21 bases between. Germline values: CDR1 SNHLY, CDR2 FYNNEI. CDR3 nucleotide sequence: TGTGCCAGCAGTGTTGGGGAGGGGACAAGAGGGACTGGGGCCAACGTCCTGACTTTC. Amino acid sequence: CASSVGEGTRGTGANVLTF.

As DNA, the CDR3 is TGCAGTGCTAGAGATGGCCGGGGTGGCGGAGCTGAAGCTTTCTTT. It yields the protein CSARDGRGGGAEAFF. J is TRBJ1-1 and V is TRBV20-1; D remains unclear. The germline V and J ends were trimmed by 0 bases and 6 bases, with 17 bases remaining between them. Germline assignment: CDR1 DFQATT and CDR2 SNEGSKA (reference sequence). The CDR3 spans 15 residues.

This clonotype was counted a few times. V gene TRBV6-2 or TRBV6-3 combines with J gene TRBJ2-4; 13 bases agree with TRBD2. The CDR3 runs to 16 residues. Germline V gene lookup returns CDR1 MNHEY and CDR2 SVGEGT. The V and J ends lost 5 bases and 9 bases, in that order; junction bases with no gene match: 10. This CDR3 reads CASSGGLAGVVGIQYF. The CDR3 DNA sequence: TGTGCCAGCAGTGGCGGACTAGCGGGAGTCGTGGGCATTCAGTACTTC.

This clonotype has more than one count but fewer than ten. This sequence joins TRBV12-5 and TRBJ1-1; a possible D gene is TRBD1 (5 bases). CDR1 and CDR2 from the germline V gene are LGHNT and FRNRAP. The CDR3 covers 15 residues. V gave up 0 bases and J gave up 0 bases, with 8 bases separating them. CDR3 amino acids: CASGLVGRMNTEAFF. The CDR3 DNA reads as TGTGCTAGTGGTTTGGTGGGGCGCATGAACACTGAAGCTTTCTTT.

Ten or more counts support this clonotype. This chain connects TRBV6-1 to TRBJ2-7; 7 bases map to TRBD1. Germline assignment: CDR1 MNHNS and CDR2 SASEGT. Trimming removed 5 bases from V and 2 bases from J; junction bases left unmatched: 12. CDR3 size: 16 residues. In DNA, the CDR3 is TGTGCCAGCAGTCTCCTCGGGTGGACAGGAGCCTACGAGCAGTACTTC. This translates into CASSLLGWTGAYEQYF.

This clonotype was seen a handful of times. The chain recombines TRBV19 with TRBJ1-5; no reliable D call. Trimming cost V 3 bases and J 4 bases, with 13 bases left between them. Germline V CDR1 and CDR2: LNHDA, SQIVND (reference sequence). The CDR3 has 15 amino acids. CDR3 sequence reads: CASSIHGRSNQPQHF. DNA for the CDR3: TGTGCCAGTAGTATTCACGGGCGGAGTAATCAGCCCCAGCATTTT.

The chain couples TRBV5-1 to TRBJ2-1; no firm D call. CDR1 is SGHRS and CDR2 is YFSETQ in the germline V gene. There are 12 residues in the CDR3. The V end was cut by 2 bases, the J end by 6 bases, with 6 bases between. The CDR3 DNA reads TGCGCCAGCAGCTTAAATGTCAATGAGCAGTTCTTC. Protein: CASSLNVNEQFF.

This clonotype was counted between two and nine times. The chain links TRBV9 to TRBJ2-2; D perhaps matches TRBD1 (5 bases). V lost 5 bases, J lost 5 bases, and 16 bases lay in between. The length of the CDR3 is 15 residues. Germline assignment: CDR1 SGDLS and CDR2 YYNGEE. CDR3 nucleotide sequence: TGTGCCAGCAGTCGTGACAGTTGGACGACCGGGGAGCTGTTTTTT. This codes for CASSRDSWTTGELFF.

The chain uses TRBV11-3 and TRBJ2-1; D not resolved. The germline V gene has CDR1 SGHNT and CDR2 YENEEA. The CDR3 is 13 amino acids. With 0 bases removed from V and 4 bases from J, the gap between germline ends came to 4 bases. CDR3 sequence (DNA): TGTGCCAGCAGCTTAGACGGATACAATGAGCAGTTCTTC. Translated, it gives CASSLDGYNEQFF. Supplemented by reference TRBV11-3 and TRBJ2-1, the full variable domain reads EAGVVQSPRYKIIEKKQPVAFWCNPISGHNTLYWYLQNLGQGPELLIRYENEEAVDDSQLPKDRFSAERLKGVDSTLKIQPAELGDSAVYLCASSLDGYNEQFFGPGTRLTVL.

This clonotype was counted at least ten times. The genes are TRBV2 and TRBJ2-5; maybe TRBD2 (6 bases). V was shortened by 4 bases and J by 5 bases, with 17 bases between the two germline ends. The CDR3 extends over 15 amino acids. From germline, CDR1 is SNHLY and CDR2 FYNNEI. CDR3 in amino acids: CASSGTGTHGETQYF. The CDR3 bases are TGTGCCAGCAGTGGAACCGGGACTCATGGGGAGACCCAGTACTTC.

This clonotype was detected ten times or more. CDR3 amino acids: CASSVLAGGETQYF. For the CDR3, the DNA is TGTGCCAGCAGTGTTCTAGCGGGAGGGGAGACCCAGTACTTC. V usage is TRBV2 and J usage is TRBJ2-5; TRBD2 aligns across 12 bases. Germline values: CDR1 SNHLY, CDR2 FYNNEI. V was clipped by 4 bases and J by 5 bases; unmatched bases: 2. This CDR3 comprises 14 residues. Supplemented by reference TRBV2 and TRBJ2-5, the full variable domain reads EPEVTQTPSHQVTQMGQEVILRCVPISNHLYFYWYRQILGQKVEFLVSFYNNEISEKSEIFDDQFSVERPDGSNFTLKIRSTKLEDSAMYFCASSVLAGGETQYFGPGTRLLVL.

This clonotype was recorded at least ten times. The J gene is TRBJ1-6, the V gene TRBV29-1, with 11 nucleotides matching TRBD1. The CDR3 runs 13 residues. The V and J ends lost 7 bases and 7 bases, in that order; junction bases with no gene match: 3. Germline assignment: CDR1 SQVTM and CDR2 ANQGSEA. The chain's CDR3 is CSAGTGGNSPLHF. Written as DNA, the CDR3 is TGCAGCGCTGGGACAGGGGGAAATTCACCCCTCCACTTT. Combining the CDR3 with reference TRBV29-1 and TRBJ1-6 gives the whole variable domain SAVISQKPSRDICQRGTSLTIQCQVDSQVTMMFWYRQQPGQSLTLIATANQGSEATYESGFVIDKFPISRPNLTFSTLTVSNMSPEDSSIYLCSAGTGGNSPLHFGNGTRLTVT.

This clonotype occurred many times. The gene calls are TRBV28 and TRBJ2-6; 9 bases are shared with TRBD1. Germline CDR1 reads MDHEN; CDR2 reads SYDVKM. V was pared by 2 bases and J by 2 bases, with 16 bases of the junction left unmatched. The CDR3 spans 21 residues. The CDR3 is CASSLGGFRDRVSPGANVLTF. The CDR3 nucleotides are TGTGCCAGCAGTTTAGGTGGGTTCCGGGACAGGGTTTCCCCTGGGGCCAACGTCCTGACTTTC.